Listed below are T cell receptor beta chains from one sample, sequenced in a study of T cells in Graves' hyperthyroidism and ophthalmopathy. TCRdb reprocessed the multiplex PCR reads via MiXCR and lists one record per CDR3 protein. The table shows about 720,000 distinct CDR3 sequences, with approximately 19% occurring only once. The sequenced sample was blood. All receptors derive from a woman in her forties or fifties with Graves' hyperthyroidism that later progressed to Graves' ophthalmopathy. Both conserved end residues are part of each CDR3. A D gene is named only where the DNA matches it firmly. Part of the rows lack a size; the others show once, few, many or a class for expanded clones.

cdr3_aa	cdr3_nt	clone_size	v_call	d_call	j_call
CSASRIQETQYF	TGCAGTGCTAGTAGGATCCAAGAGACCCAGTACTTC	few	TRBV20-1	NA	TRBJ2-5
CASSVERRSGGFNEQFF	TGTGCCAGCAGCGTAGAGAGGAGGTCGGGGGGCTTCAATGAGCAGTTCTTC	NA	TRBV9	NA	TRBJ2-1
CASSPAGGGGYTF	TGTGCCAGCTCTCCGGCCGGGGGGGGTGGCTACACCTTC	many	TRBV6-1	NA	TRBJ1-2
CASSLMGTSYGYTF	TGTGCCAGCAGTTTGATGGGGACGTCCTATGGCTACACCTTC	NA	TRBV27	NA	TRBJ1-2
CALTGAYEQYF	TGTGCCTTGACTGGAGCCTACGAGCAGTACTTC	many	TRBV30	NA	TRBJ2-7
CSARTGQGSYEQYF	TGCAGTGCTAGGACGGGACAGGGTTCCTACGAGCAGTACTTC	few	TRBV20-1	TRBD1	TRBJ2-7
CSPQQALYNQPQHF	TGCAGCCCCCAGCAAGCCCTATACAATCAGCCCCAGCATTTT	once	TRBV20-1	NA	TRBJ1-5
CSATAGGYSNQPQHF	TGCAGTGCTACTGCAGGGGGATATAGCAATCAGCCCCAGCATTTT	few	TRBV20-1	TRBD1	TRBJ1-5
CASSPTGARTEAFF	TGTGCCAGCAGTCCGACAGGGGCCCGGACTGAAGCTTTCTTT	NA	TRBV27	TRBD1	TRBJ1-1
CASSIGLCTEAFF	TGTGCCAGTAGTATAGGACTTTGCACTGAAGCTTTCTTT	NA	TRBV19	NA	TRBJ1-1
CAISESDRGSQPQHF	TGTGCCATCAGTGAGTCGGACAGGGGATCTCAGCCCCAGCATTTT	NA	TRBV10-3	TRBD1	TRBJ1-5
CASSLFRDRAEQYF	TGTGCCAGCAGTTTATTTAGGGACAGGGCCGAGCAGTACTTC	few	TRBV27	TRBD1	TRBJ2-7
CASSENYDREYPYEQYF	TGCGCCAGCAGTGAGAATTACGACAGGGAGTACCCCTACGAGCAGTACTTC	NA	TRBV10-2	TRBD1	TRBJ2-7
CASSQIGQGWGEQFF	TGTGCCAGCAGCCAAATCGGCCAGGGTTGGGGTGAGCAGTTCTTC	few	TRBV3-1	NA	TRBJ2-1
CASSPLHSGGDTEAFF	TGTGCCAGCAGCCCACTTCACTCGGGCGGGGACACTGAAGCTTTCTTT	few	TRBV14	NA	TRBJ1-1
CASSDDRGQGQPQHF	TGTGCCAGCAGCGACGACAGGGGGCAAGGACAGCCCCAGCATTTT	few	TRBV7-8	TRBD1	TRBJ1-5
CSARTWGRLAGRGTQYF	TGCAGTGCTAGAACATGGGGCCGGCTAGCGGGGCGCGGGACCCAGTACTTC	NA	TRBV20-1	TRBD2	TRBJ2-5
CSVQDGLPEKLFF	TGCAGCGTGCAGGACGGCCTCCCGGAAAAACTGTTTTTT	NA	TRBV29-1	NA	TRBJ1-4
CASSVSGTNNEQFF	TGTGCCAGCAGCGTATCAGGGACAAACAATGAGCAGTTCTTC	NA	TRBV9	NA	TRBJ2-1
CASSLGDFQNEQFF	TGTGCCAGCAGCTTAGGTGACTTCCAGAATGAGCAGTTCTTC	few	TRBV11-2	NA	TRBJ2-1
CASSLAADLSTDTQYF	TGTGCCAGCAGCTTAGCTGCGGACCTTAGCACAGATACGCAGTATTTT	NA	TRBV7-2	NA	TRBJ2-3
CASSWDSNTEAFF	TGTGCCAGCAGCTGGGACAGCAACACTGAAGCTTTCTTT	many	TRBV2	TRBD1	TRBJ1-1
CSARDTVNYGYTF	TGCAGTGCTAGAGACACAGTAAACTATGGCTACACCTTC	NA	TRBV20-1	NA	TRBJ1-2
CASSVRETQYF	TGTGCCAGCAGTGTAAGAGAGACCCAGTACTTC	many	TRBV12-3/TRBV12-4	NA	TRBJ2-5